This TCR beta chain was captured in a study of blood T cell repertoires in COVID-19. Study at large: Samples representing acute and convalescent COVID-19 were sourced from the United States, Italy and Spain. Sample material is recorded as cDNA or gDNA derived from T cells, B-cell-depleted T cells, or PBMCs.

Participant ages covered roughly 18 to 89 years across 20 to 25 US areas. Original handling: Reference gene primers were amplified, and this amplification served to estimate nucleated cell counts. Libraries were prepared by immunoSEQ multiplex PCR; TCRdb keeps only in-frame clonotypes and omits some of them. V and J calls and clone size are copied from that table; D and trimming were computed from the DNA. Of around 160,000 clones listed, roughly 83% are singletons. Germline assignment: CDR1 SGHAT and CDR2 FQDESV (reference sequence). V lost 5 bases and J 5 bases, leaving 21 bases between the germline ends. This CDR3 is 16 amino acids long.

The origin of this receptor is a woman aged 55-70 years who had recovered from COVID-19. The chain is built from TRBV11-1 and TRBJ2-5; D perhaps matches TRBD1 (5 bases). The material sequenced was PBMCs or T cells enriched from blood (not recorded which). Here the CDR3 reads CASSADSTIDGETQYF. DNA of the CDR3: TGTGCCAGCAGCGCCGACAGCACCATCGATGGGGAGACCCAGTACTTC.